The source of this TCR beta chain is a study of T cell responses to AZD1222 COVID-19 vaccine. Regarding the study as a whole: Once two AZD1222 doses were given, Spike-specific TCR breadth and depth went up. Repertoire sampling was restricted to post-peak T cell response timepoints.

TCRdb's copy holds only in-frame clones and misses some; the assay was immunoSEQ multiplex PCR. Of over 100,000 clones listed, 85% to 90% are singletons. The CDR3 is 11 residues long. Germline CDR1 MNHEY, CDR2 SVGEGT. Trimming shortened V by 6 bases and J by 8 bases, and 10 bases separated the two germline ends. With regard to this clone: Its cognate antigen is unknown.

Specimen: peripheral blood, collected on day 0 of AZD1222 vaccination. This sequence originates from an adult in good health. The V and J genes are TRBV6-2 or TRBV6-3 and TRBJ1-1; D is unclear. The CDR3 sequence is CASSHGPEAFF. In DNA, the CDR3 is TGTGCCAGCAGCCACGGACCCGAAGCTTTCTTT.